This paragraph reports one T cell receptor beta chain. Its target is unknown. This entry belongs to a study of OX40 agonist ivuxolimab in advanced cancers. Findings of the study overall: Dose levels from 0.1 to 3.0 mg/kg saw CD4+ and CD8+ blood T cells expand clonally by week 6. Expanded clones were, on average, more numerous in CD8+ T cells than in CD4+.

If patients had autoimmune disease history or systemic immunosuppression, they were excluded. Baseline, cycle 4 day 1, and cycle 7 day 1 were the blood sampling points. Sequenced by immunoSEQ multiplex PCR; TCRdb stores in-frame clones only, minus some. Among about 60,000 clones listed, around nine tenths were seen once. The germline V gene encodes CDR1 MGHDK and CDR2 SYGVNS. V lost 6 bases, J lost 0 bases, and 2 bases stayed unmatched. This CDR3 is 13 amino acids long. Sample: CD4+ or CD8+ T cells sorted from blood, taken in a trial of the OX40 agonist ivuxolimab. The clonotype originates from an adult with an advanced solid tumor such as melanoma, head and neck, liver or kidney cancer. The genes are TRBV25-1 and TRBJ2-7; 7 bases agree with TRBD1. CDR3 bases: TGTGCCAGCAGAGGGGGCGGCTCCTACGAGCAGTACTTC. It specifies CASRGGGSYEQYF.